The next 22 T cell receptor beta chains were all read from a single sample in a study. Cells sorted as Tregs were CD4+, CD25+ and CD127-/low. From the 5' RACE reads, TCRdb called clonotypes with MiXCR, one entry per CDR3 protein. The table includes 8,500 to 14,000 distinct CDR3 sequences, 27% detected once. The sequenced sample consisted of Tregs sorted from a lymph node. Source of these receptors: a female donor with breast cancer.

This clonotype has ten or more counts. The J gene is TRBJ2-7, the V gene TRBV29-1; maybe TRBD1 (5 bases). Germline V gene sequence: CDR1 SQVTM, CDR2 ANQGSEA. V was shortened by 7 bases and J by 5 bases, with 12 bases between the two germline ends. This CDR3 contains 11 residues. CDR3 loop: CSALRANEQYF. The CDR3 bases are TGCAGCGCTCTCAGGGCCAACGAGCAGTACTTC.

V usage is TRBV7-9 and J usage is TRBJ2-3; D is perhaps TRBD1 (6 bases). V was shortened by 0 bases and J by 2 bases, with 15 bases between the two germline ends. The CDR3 extends over 17 amino acids. Germline CDR1 is SEHNR and CDR2 is FQNEAQ (reference sequence). The CDR3 loop reads CASSLAPMGALTDTQYF. The CDR3 DNA sequence: TGTGCCAGCAGCTTAGCCCCGATGGGGGCTCTCACAGATACGCAGTATTTT.

The rearrangement uses TRBV20-1 and TRBJ1-1; D remains ambiguous. V was clipped by 4 bases and J by 3 bases, with 9 bases between them. The length of the CDR3 is 12 residues. Germline CDR1 reads DFQATT; CDR2 reads SNEGSKA (reference sequence). Here the CDR3 DNA reads TGCAGTGCTACCAGGAAAGACACTGAAGCTTTCTTT. This codes for CSATRKDTEAFF.

This clonotype was observed at least ten times. The rearrangement uses TRBV7-3 and TRBJ2-1; D may be TRBD2 (5 bases). The CDR3 loop spans 13 amino acids. Germline V lookup: CDR1 SGHTA, CDR2 FQGTGA. V dropped 0 bases and J dropped 6 bases, with 6 bases sitting between them. The CDR3: CASSLTAGNEQFF. For the CDR3, the DNA is TGTGCCAGCAGCTTAACTGCGGGCAATGAGCAGTTCTTC.

This clonotype has a count of ten or more. The chain links TRBV20-1 to TRBJ1-6; TRBD1 is a possible D gene (6 bases). CDR3 length: 16 amino acids. Trimming removed 3 bases from V and 0 bases from J, with 12 bases in between. CDR1 DFQATT and CDR2 SNEGSKA come from the germline V gene (reference sequence). CDR3 nucleotides: TGCAGTGCTAGGTCGGACAGAAACTCCTATAATTCACCCCTCCACTTT. It encodes CSARSDRNSYNSPLHF.

This clonotype was seen repeatedly, ten times or more. This chain connects TRBV6-5 to TRBJ1-5; D remains unclear. Deletions cut 2 bases from V and 9 bases from J, with 11 bases between. The CDR3 has 13 residues. Germline V gives CDR1 MNHEY, CDR2 SVGAGI. The CDR3 region is CASSYGLGSPQHF. For the CDR3, the DNA is TGTGCCAGCAGTTACGGGCTGGGTTCGCCCCAGCATTTT.

This clonotype was counted ten times or more. The chain recombines TRBV6-6 with TRBJ1-2; D perhaps matches TRBD1 (5 bases). Trimming removed 2 bases from V and 2 bases from J, with 9 bases in between. The V gene's germline CDR1 is MNHNY and CDR2 SVGAGI (reference sequence). CDR3 length: 14 amino acids. The CDR3 DNA follows: TGTGCCAGCAGTTACAATCGGGGGAACTATGGCTACACCTTC. It codes for CASSYNRGNYGYTF.

This clonotype is categorized as medium-sized. The chain joins TRBV11-2 to TRBJ2-3; D unresolved. Germline V CDR1 and CDR2: SGHAT, FQNNGV. Trimming took off 10 bases at V and 5 bases at J, with 13 bases between the two ends. The CDR3 has 12 residues. The CDR3 DNA is TGTGCCACTAGGTCGCCGATAGATACGCAGTATTTT. The encoded protein is CATRSPIDTQYF. The complete variable domain, with remaining parts taken from reference TRBV11-2 and TRBJ2-3, reads EAGVAQSPRYKIIEKRQSVAFWCNPISGHATLYWYQQILGQGPKLLIQFQNNGVVDDSQLPKDRFSAERLKGVDSTLKIQPAKLEDSAVYLCATRSPIDTQYFGPGTRLTVL.

By sample fraction, this clonotype is medium-sized. The chain couples TRBV5-1 to TRBJ1-1; D gene unclear. From germline, CDR1 is SGHRS and CDR2 YFSETQ. This CDR3 has 13 amino acids. V shed 0 bases and J shed 1 base, with 4 bases lying between them. The CDR3 reads CASSLERNTEAFF. The CDR3 region has the DNA TGCGCCAGCAGCTTGGAGCGGAACACTGAAGCTTTCTTT.

Relative to its sample, this clonotype is medium-sized (0.01 to 0.1%). V is TRBV7-9 and J is TRBJ2-1; D ambiguous. The germline CDR1 and CDR2 sequences are SEHNR and FQNEAQ (reference sequence). Trimming pared 4 bases from V and 9 bases from J, leaving 13 bases between. The CDR3 runs 13 residues. DNA for the CDR3: TGTGCCAGCAGCTCACCACCCCGGAGTGAGCAGTTCTTC. This codes for CASSSPPRSEQFF.

The chain combines TRBV2 with TRBJ2-1, with D perhaps matching TRBD2 (7 bases). CDR3 length equals 14 residues. Deletions cut 10 bases from V and 4 bases from J, with 17 bases between. CDR1 and CDR2 from the germline V gene are SNHLY and FYNNEI. The CDR3 sequence is CATTERGAYNEQFF. The CDR3 DNA reads as TGTGCCACCACCGAACGGGGGGCTTACAATGAGCAGTTCTTC.

Points on this clonotype: The CDR3 end shows no conserved phenylalanine or tryptophan, and so a read error is likely. This chain connects TRBV29-1 to TRBJ2-7; the match to TRBD1 covers 7 bases. J lost 4 bases, V lost 7 bases, and 10 bases had no gene match. This CDR3 comprises 13 residues. Looked up from germline, CDR1 is SQVTM and CDR2 is ANQGSEA. CDR3 nucleotide sequence: TGCAGCGCCGAGACAGGGTTGAATTACGAGCAGTACCTC. Amino acid sequence: CSAETGLNYEQYL.

This clonotype was observed many times. The chain couples TRBV30 to TRBJ2-7; D ambiguous. This CDR3 has 12 amino acids. The V gene's germline CDR1 is GTSNPN and CDR2 SVGIG (reference sequence). V was cut by 3 bases and J by 1 base, with 7 bases left in between. As DNA, the CDR3 is TGTGCCTGGAGGCCGACTTCCTACGAGCAGTACTTC. Translating gives CAWRPTSYEQYF.

A note on this clonotype: A much larger clone differs from this one at a single base, so this may be a read error. The rearrangement uses TRBV10-3 and TRBJ2-1, with D maybe TRBD2 (7 bases). Germline lookup yields CDR1 ENHRY and CDR2 SYGVKD. V was clipped by 6 bases and J by 5 bases, with 20 bases between them. The CDR3 is 16 amino acids. The CDR3: CAIRGLGGGPHNEQFF. CDR3 sequence (DNA): TGTGCCATCAGGGGCTTAGGGGGAGGGCCCCACAATGAGCAGTTCTTC.

The sample holds a few counts of this clonotype. The chain is built from TRBV7-9 and TRBJ2-7; 8 nucleotides match TRBD1. V was clipped by 7 bases and J by 6 bases; unmatched bases: 2. In germline, CDR1 is SEHNR, CDR2 FQNEAQ (reference sequence). The CDR3 sequence is 11 residues long. The CDR3 loop reads CASTTGAEQYF. In DNA, the CDR3 is TGTGCCAGCACGACAGGGGCCGAGCAGTACTTC.

This clonotype is labeled medium-sized (0.01 to 0.1%). V and J are TRBV5-1 and TRBJ2-1, with 15 positions matching TRBD2. This CDR3 is built from 17 residues. The ends lost 4 bases at V and 7 bases at J; junction bases unmatched: 9. CDR1 is SGHRS, CDR2 YFSETQ, per germline. In DNA, the CDR3 is TGCGCCAGCAGCCCTGGGGGACTAGCGGGAGGATCTAATGAGCAGTTCTTC. Translating gives CASSPGGLAGGSNEQFF. Supplemented by reference TRBV5-1 and TRBJ2-1, the full variable domain reads KAGVTQTPRYLIKTRGQQVTLSCSPISGHRSVSWYQQTPGQGLQFLFEYFSETQRNKGNFPGRFSGRQFSNSRSEMNVSTLELGDSALYLCASSPGGLAGGSNEQFFGPGTRLTVL.

About this clonotype: At one boundary the junction diverges from the germline segment, which might be a read error. This rearrangement joins TRBV5-1 to TRBJ2-1; D gene ambiguous. From germline, CDR1 is SGHRS and CDR2 YFSETQ. The length of the CDR3 is 13 residues. The CDR3 loop reads CASSPGPYNERFF. DNA of the CDR3: TGCGCCAGCAGCCCAGGACCTTACAATGAGCGGTTCTTC.

On this clonotype: Possible read error: a much larger clone is one base away. This chain uses TRBV18 with TRBJ2-1, with 8 bases identical to TRBD1. The trim removed 6 bases at V and 13 bases at J, leaving 5 bases unmatched. CDR3 size: 11 residues. Germline CDR1 and CDR2: KGHSH and LQKENI. The CDR3 region has the DNA TGTGCCAGCTCGTCAGGGGGCGATCAGTTCTTC. This translates into CASSSGGDQFF. Together with reference TRBV18 and TRBJ2-1, the CDR3 gives the full variable domain: NAGVMQNPRHLVRRRGQEARLRCSPMKGHSHVYWYRQLPEEGLKFMVYLQKENIIDESGMPKERFSAEFPKEGPSILRIQQVVRGDSAAYFCASSSGGDQFFGPGTRLTVL.

This clonotype rates as medium-sized (0.01 to 0.1%). The chain carries TRBV20-1 and TRBJ2-1; no clear D. The CDR3 contains 13 residues. Germline-derived CDR1 and CDR2 are DFQATT and SNEGSKA (reference sequence). Trimming stripped 7 bases from V and 6 bases from J, with 16 bases between. The CDR3 region has the DNA TGCAGTGATAACAGTTTGAGGAGCAATGAGCAGTTCTTC. The encoded protein is CSDNSLRSNEQFF.

In its sample, this clonotype is medium-sized. In DNA, the CDR3 is TGCAGTGCTAGCCGGGGCCTAGGGGGTGAGCAGTTCTTC. Residues: CSASRGLGGEQFF. The chain links TRBV20-1 to TRBJ2-1; a weak D match, TRBD1 (6 bases). V was pared by 3 bases and J by 9 bases, with 15 bases between. CDR1 and CDR2 (germline): DFQATT, SNEGSKA (reference sequence). The CDR3 loop spans 13 amino acids.

This clonotype is classed as medium-sized (0.01 to 0.1%). V usage is TRBV9 and J usage is TRBJ2-1, with unresolved D. CDR1 is SGDLS and CDR2 is YYNGEE in the germline V gene. Trimming took 0 bases from V and 7 from J, leaving 14 bases between them. There are 15 residues in the CDR3. CDR3 amino acids: CASSVGAGQWNEQFF. DNA of the CDR3: TGTGCCAGCAGCGTAGGCGCCGGCCAGTGGAATGAGCAGTTCTTC.

V is TRBV5-1 and J is TRBJ2-7; D is possibly TRBD2 (5 bases). V was cut by 1 base and J by 4 bases, with 18 bases left in between. The CDR3 is 16 amino acids. Germline lookup yields CDR1 SGHRS and CDR2 YFSETQ. The DNA for the CDR3 is TGCGCCAGCAGCTTGAAAGCTGGCGGGTGGTCATACGAGCAGTACTTC. Its protein is CASSLKAGGWSYEQYF.